This TCR beta chain was captured by sequencing in a study of T-cell memory formation after mild COVID-19. Overall study findings and caveats: Whether second-wave clones peaking at day 37 were SARS-CoV-2 specific went unconfirmed.

Trimming shortened V by 1 base and J by 0 bases, and 8 bases separated the two germline ends. Germline V gene sequence: CDR1 SGHRS, CDR2 YFSETQ. This CDR3 is built from 16 residues. Via MiXCR, TCRdb re-called the 5' RACE reads, giving one row per CDR3 protein. The data show about 450,000 distinct CDR3 sequences, with around a quarter seen just once and under 15% held by the top ten. This clonotype was observed a few times. Its antigen is unidentified. The sequenced sample consisted of PBMCs or a T cell subset sorted from them (not recorded which). This clonotype was obtained from an adult woman who had mild COVID-19 (a few samples of this study predate the infection). Cell type and time point are not known. J is TRBJ2-6 and V is TRBV5-1; D remains ambiguous. The CDR3 sequence is CASSLFTDSGANVLTF. The CDR3 nucleotides are TGCGCCAGCAGCTTGTTTACGGACTCTGGGGCCAACGTCCTGACTTTC.